These 27 T cell receptor beta chains originate from one sample sequenced in a study of cytomegalovirus exposure and HLA in healthy donors. The PCR used 60 Vbeta and 13 Jbeta primers. Measured with immunoSEQ multiplex PCR; TCRdb has only the in-frame clones, and not every one. This sample lists some 120,000 clones; its ten largest clones have around 3.6%. Sequenced: PBMCs. The receptors were gathered from a young man in good health and CMV-seronegative.

For this clone: Within the sample, other DNA sequences also encode this same CDR3. V and J are TRBV10-2 and TRBJ2-7, with TRBD1 matching 10 bases. The CDR3 contains 14 residues. V lost 9 bases, J lost 3 bases, and 8 bases stayed unmatched. CDR1 is WSHSY, CDR2 SAAADI, per germline. CDR3 protein: CASWDRGRNYEQYF. The CDR3, as DNA: TGCGCCAGTTGGGACAGGGGAAGAAACTACGAGCAGTACTTC.

This chain connects TRBV28 to TRBJ2-1; D is unresolved. The germline gives CDR1 MDHEN, CDR2 SYDVKM. The CDR3 extends over 15 amino acids. V lost 1 base and J 2 bases, leaving 9 bases between the germline ends. The CDR3 loop reads CASSLYSFTYNEQFF. The CDR3 DNA reads TGTGCCAGCAGTTTATACAGCTTTACCTACAATGAGCAGTTCTTC.

CDR3 in DNA: TGTGCCAGCAGCTTAGGTTATGGTGAGGGAGGCCCTTACGAGCAGTACTTC. Translating gives CASSLGYGEGGPYEQYF. J is TRBJ2-7 and V is TRBV5-4; D might be TRBD2 (6 bases). Trimming stripped 2 bases from V and 4 bases from J, with 22 bases between. Germline loops: CDR1 SGHNT, CDR2 YYREEE (reference sequence). The CDR3 extends over 17 amino acids.

The V and J genes are TRBV25-1 and TRBJ1-1; D is possibly TRBD1 (6 bases). The V end lost 1 base, the J end lost 1 base, and 10 bases lay between the germline ends. Looked up from germline, CDR1 is MGHDK and CDR2 is SYGVNS. This CDR3 contains 15 residues. CDR3 DNA: TGTGCCAGCAGTGAATTCAGGGGCGCGAACACTGAAGCTTTCTTT. It is translated as CASSEFRGANTEAFF.

The chain recombines TRBV6-5 with TRBJ2-7; D possibly corresponds to TRBD1 (6 bases). In germline, CDR1 is MNHEY, CDR2 SVGAGI. The CDR3 sequence is 14 residues long. Trimming left V 2 bases short and J 3 bases short, with 11 bases between. This chain's CDR3 is CASSYTSDSYEQYF. The CDR3 DNA sequence: TGTGCCAGCAGTTACACCTCGGACAGCTACGAGCAGTACTTC.

The chain employs TRBV10-2 and TRBJ2-3, with 11 bases matching TRBD2. This CDR3 contains 16 residues. Unmatched junction bases numbered 8, after V lost 7 bases and J lost 2 bases. Germline-derived CDR1 and CDR2 are WSHSY and SAAADI. CDR3: CASKASGGKNTDTQYF. The CDR3 DNA is TGCGCCAGCAAGGCTAGCGGGGGGAAAAACACAGATACGCAGTATTTT.

The CDR3 region is CASSESGGRNQPQHF. As DNA, the CDR3 is TGCGCCAGCAGTGAGTCCGGGGGTCGCAATCAGCCCCAGCATTTT. The chain combines TRBV10-2 with TRBJ1-5; a weak D match, TRBD1 (5 bases). The V and J ends lost 0 bases and 2 bases respectively, with 8 bases between them. The CDR3 is 15 residues long. Germline CDR1 and CDR2: WSHSY and SAAADI.

With respect to this clone: The conserved closing phenylalanine or tryptophan is absent in this CDR3, likely reflecting a read error. The J gene is TRBJ1-1, the V gene TRBV7-2, with a possible D match to TRBD1 (6 bases). The CDR3 extends over 15 amino acids. Germline V lookup: CDR1 SGHTA, CDR2 FQGNSA. V lost 5 bases and J 0 bases, leaving 13 bases between the germline ends. The CDR3 sequence: CASSPYNRVNTEAFL. The CDR3 nucleotides read TGTGCCAGCAGCCCATACAACAGGGTGAACACTGAAGCTTTCCTT.

The chain joins TRBV5-6 to TRBJ2-7; 8 nucleotides match TRBD2. J was trimmed by 3 bases and V by 4 bases; bases with no gene match: 12. This CDR3 is 16 amino acids long. The germline V gene encodes CDR1 SGHDT and CDR2 YYEEEE. Here the CDR3 DNA reads TGTGCCAGCAGCCTCTTGGGAACTAGCGGATTCTACGAGCAGTACTTC. Its protein product is CASSLLGTSGFYEQYF. Filled out from reference TRBV5-6 and TRBJ2-7, the complete variable domain reads DAGVTQSPTHLIKTRGQQVTLRCSPKSGHDTVSWYQQALGQGPQFIFQYYEEEERQRGNFPDRFSGHQFPNYSSELNVNALLLGDSALYLCASSLLGTSGFYEQYFGPGTRLTVT.

The chain couples TRBV5-4 to TRBJ2-1, with 8 bases aligning to TRBD2. CDR3 length: 17 amino acids. V was pared by 1 base and J by 0 bases, with 6 bases of the junction left unmatched. Per the germline V gene, CDR1 is SGHNT and CDR2 is YYREEE (reference sequence). The CDR3 DNA follows: TGTGCCAGCAGCTTGAGGCTAGCGGGTGACTCCTACAATGAGCAGTTCTTC. This gives the protein CASSLRLAGDSYNEQFF.

The genes are TRBV9 and TRBJ2-5; TRBD2 matches at 10 bases. After removal of 0 bases from V and 2 bases from J, the junction contained 1 base not matched to a gene. CDR1 SGDLS and CDR2 YYNGEE come from the germline V gene. The CDR3 has 15 amino acids. In DNA, the CDR3 is TGTGCCAGCAGCGTAGCTAGCGGGAGTCAAGAGACCCAGTACTTC. As protein: CASSVASGSQETQYF.

The gene calls are TRBV15 and TRBJ2-7, with D possibly being TRBD2 (6 bases). The germline V and J ends were trimmed by 3 bases and 4 bases, with 34 bases remaining between them. Germline lookup yields CDR1 LNHNV and CDR2 YYDKDF (reference sequence). The CDR3 extends over 21 amino acids. CDR3 DNA sequence: TGTGCCACCAGCAGGGCTCCCAAAATTAGCGGAGGGACTTGGGCGAAATACGAGCAGTACTTC. Translating it yields CATSRAPKISGGTWAKYEQYF.

V usage is TRBV5-1 and J usage is TRBJ2-7; D perhaps matches TRBD2 (5 bases). The germline gives CDR1 SGHRS, CDR2 YFSETQ. This CDR3 spans 14 amino acids. V lost 4 bases to trimming and J lost 0 bases, with 11 bases between them. The chain's CDR3 is CASSGRGSSYEQYF. The CDR3 coding sequence is TGCGCCAGCAGCGGAAGAGGGTCCTCCTACGAGCAGTACTTC.

This CDR3 reads CASLLTPREAHNEQFF. DNA of the CDR3: TGTGCCAGCCTATTAACTCCGAGGGAGGCCCACAATGAGCAGTTCTTC. The V and J genes are TRBV2 and TRBJ2-1, with D possibly matching TRBD2 (6 bases). Trimming cost V 8 bases and J 5 bases, with 22 bases left between them. CDR1 SNHLY and CDR2 FYNNEI come from the germline V gene. The CDR3 is 16 amino acids.

This sequence joins TRBV7-8 and TRBJ1-4; 9 nucleotides match TRBD1. Germline trimming cut 3 bases from V and 4 bases from J; bases unmatched to any gene: 9. The CDR3 contains 17 residues. CDR1 SGHVS and CDR2 FQNEAQ come from the germline V gene. In nucleotides, the CDR3 is TGTGCCAGCAGCTTCGGGACAGGGTCCAGATATAATGAAAAACTGTTTTTT. Amino acids: CASSFGTGSRYNEKLFF.

The chain combines TRBV5-6 with TRBJ2-3; 10 nucleotides line up with TRBD2. CDR1 SGHDT and CDR2 YYEEEE come from the germline V gene. The CDR3 extends over 15 amino acids. Unmatched junction bases numbered 4, after V lost 5 bases and J lost 1 base. The CDR3 nucleotides are TGTGCCAGCAGGTTAGCGGGAGGCCGCACAGATACGCAGTATTTT. Amino acid sequence: CASRLAGGRTDTQYF.

The chain uses TRBV10-3 and TRBJ2-3; possible D gene TRBD2, 5 bases. V was trimmed by 6 bases and J by 0 bases, leaving 7 bases between them. The CDR3 loop spans 13 amino acids. Per the germline V gene, CDR1 is ENHRY and CDR2 is SYGVKD. Written as DNA, the CDR3 is TGTGCCATCAGGGGGAGAAGCACAGATACGCAGTATTTT. It encodes CAIRGRSTDTQYF.

V gene TRBV2 combines with J gene TRBJ1-5; 10 bases are shared with TRBD1. CDR1 is SNHLY and CDR2 is FYNNEI in the germline V gene. The V and J ends lost 1 base and 1 base, in that order; junction bases with no gene match: 10. This CDR3 spans 19 amino acids. For the CDR3, the DNA is TGTGCCAGCAGTGAAGAGGGGACAGGGGCATTGGGGAGCAATCAGCCCCAGCATTTT. It codes for CASSEEGTGALGSNQPQHF.

Note on this clone: Additional DNA sequences in this sample encode the identical CDR3. The chain carries TRBV29-1 and TRBJ1-4; D is perhaps TRBD1 (5 bases). The germline V and J ends were trimmed by 4 bases and 8 bases, with 8 bases remaining between them. The V gene's germline CDR1 is SQVTM and CDR2 ANQGSEA. CDR3 length: 11 residues. CDR3 DNA: TGCAGCGTTGTGGGGGGGGAAAAACTGTTTTTT. This sequence encodes CSVVGGEKLFF.

The chain links TRBV19 to TRBJ1-1; 9 bases match TRBD1. Germline loops: CDR1 LNHDA, CDR2 SQIVND (reference sequence). This CDR3 is built from 12 residues. J lost 7 bases, V lost 4 bases, and 1 base had no gene match. The CDR3 here is CASSKGQGEAFF. DNA of the CDR3: TGTGCCAGTAGTAAGGGACAGGGTGAAGCTTTCTTT.

V and J are TRBV6-5 and TRBJ2-1, with 8 bases matching TRBD2. The trim removed 4 bases at V and 9 bases at J, leaving 14 bases unmatched. The V gene's germline CDR1 is MNHEY and CDR2 SVGAGI. This CDR3 spans 16 amino acids. As DNA, the CDR3 is TGTGCCAGCAGTTCCCAACCCCAGCGGGGGAGGGGTGAGCAGTTCTTC. It encodes CASSSQPQRGRGEQFF.

This chain joins TRBV19 and TRBJ2-1, with 8 bases that match TRBD2. This CDR3 region has 15 residues. The germline V gene has CDR1 LNHDA and CDR2 SQIVND (reference sequence). V shed 3 bases, J shed 3 bases, and the junction held 4 bases outside the gene matches. For the CDR3, the DNA is TGTGCCAGTAGTATTGGAGGGACTAGCTACAATGAGCAGTTCTTC. Protein sequence: CASSIGGTSYNEQFF.

This rearrangement joins TRBV5-8 to TRBJ1-1; tentative D call: TRBD1 (5 bases). In germline, CDR1 is SGHTS, CDR2 YDEGEE. V was clipped by 5 bases and J by 4 bases, with 21 bases between them. The CDR3 has 16 amino acids. The CDR3, as DNA: TGTGCCAGCAGGGAGGGGCTCTCGTCTATATCCACTGAAGCTTTCTTT. Translation: CASREGLSSISTEAFF.

The V gene is TRBV5-1, the J gene TRBJ1-5; 10 bases agree with TRBD1. Per germline, CDR1 SGHRS and CDR2 YFSETQ. Trimming removed 2 bases from V and 2 bases from J; junction bases left unmatched: 4. The CDR3 covers 16 residues. In nucleotides, the CDR3 is TGCGCCAGCAGCTTTGATGGGACAGGGGGCAATCAGCCCCAGCATTTT. This codes for CASSFDGTGGNQPQHF.

The chain uses TRBV6-6 and TRBJ2-5, with D unclear. Germline V gene lookup returns CDR1 MNHNY and CDR2 SVGAGI (reference sequence). CDR3 length: 14 amino acids. Deletions cut 5 bases from V and 5 bases from J, with 15 bases between. CDR3 bases: TGTGCCAGCAGTCAGATGACGGCCAGGGAGACCCAGTACTTC. Translation gives CASSQMTARETQYF.

V is TRBV7-9 and J is TRBJ2-5, with D maybe TRBD1 (8 bases). V gave up 5 bases and J gave up 5 bases, with 18 bases separating them. The CDR3 is 15 residues long. CDR1 is SEHNR, CDR2 FQNEAQ, per germline (reference sequence). The CDR3: CASSLKKRDRETQYF. The DNA for the CDR3 is TGTGCCAGCAGCCTAAAAAAGCGGGACAGGGAGACCCAGTACTTC. The full variable domain, its missing parts supplied by reference TRBV7-9 and TRBJ2-5, is DTGVSQNPRHKITKRGQNVTFRCDPISEHNRLYWYRQTLGQGPEFLTYFQNEAQLEKSRLLSDRFSAERPKGSFSTLEIQRTEQGDSAMYLCASSLKKRDRETQYFGPGTRLLVL.

J is TRBJ1-1 and V is TRBV5-1; no reliable D call. Germline loops: CDR1 SGHRS, CDR2 YFSETQ. Trimming stripped 0 bases from V and 0 bases from J, with 9 bases between. The CDR3 has 15 residues. The CDR3 region is CASSLVGGMNTEAFF. CDR3 nucleotides: TGCGCCAGCAGCTTGGTTGGAGGGATGAACACTGAAGCTTTCTTT.